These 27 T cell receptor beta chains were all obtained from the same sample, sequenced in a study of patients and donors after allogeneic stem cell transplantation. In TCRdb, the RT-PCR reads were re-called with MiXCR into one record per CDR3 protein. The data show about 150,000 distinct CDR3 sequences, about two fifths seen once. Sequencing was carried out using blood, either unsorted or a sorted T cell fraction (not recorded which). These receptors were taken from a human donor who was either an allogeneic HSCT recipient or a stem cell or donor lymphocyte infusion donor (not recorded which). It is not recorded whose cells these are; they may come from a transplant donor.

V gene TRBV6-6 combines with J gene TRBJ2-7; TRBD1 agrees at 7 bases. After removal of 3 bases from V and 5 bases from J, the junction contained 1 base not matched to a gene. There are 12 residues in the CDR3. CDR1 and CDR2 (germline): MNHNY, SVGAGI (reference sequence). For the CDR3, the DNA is TGTGCCAGCAGTTATCAGGGGGACGAGCAGTACGTC. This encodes CASSYQGDEQYV.

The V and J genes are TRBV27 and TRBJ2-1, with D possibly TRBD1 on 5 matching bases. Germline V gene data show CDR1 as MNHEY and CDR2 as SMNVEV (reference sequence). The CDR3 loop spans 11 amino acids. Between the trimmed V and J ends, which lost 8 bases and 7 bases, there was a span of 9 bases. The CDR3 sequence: CASQKGNEQFF. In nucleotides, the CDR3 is TGTGCCAGCCAGAAGGGGAATGAGCAGTTCTTC.

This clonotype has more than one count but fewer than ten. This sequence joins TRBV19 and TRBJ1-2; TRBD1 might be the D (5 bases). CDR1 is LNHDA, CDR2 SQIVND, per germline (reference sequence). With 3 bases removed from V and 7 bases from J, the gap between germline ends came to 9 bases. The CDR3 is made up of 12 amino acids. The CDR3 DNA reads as TGTGCCAGTAGTATGGGGGTCGGTGGCTACACCTTC. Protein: CASSMGVGGYTF.

This CDR3 is CASSSHRGGEKLFF. CDR3 bases: TGTGCCAGCAGCTCCCACAGGGGAGGGGAAAAACTGTTTTTT. This sequence joins TRBV11-2 and TRBJ1-4; the match to TRBD1 covers 7 bases. Germline loops: CDR1 SGHAT, CDR2 FQNNGV. After removal of 4 bases from V and 8 bases from J, the junction contained 7 bases not matched to a gene. The length of the CDR3 is 14 residues.

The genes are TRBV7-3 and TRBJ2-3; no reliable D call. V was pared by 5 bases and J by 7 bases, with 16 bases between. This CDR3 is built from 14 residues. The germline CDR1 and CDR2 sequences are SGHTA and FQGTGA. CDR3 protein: CASSPSGGVNTQYF. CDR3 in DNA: TGTGCCAGCAGCCCTTCCGGCGGAGTGAATACGCAGTATTTT.

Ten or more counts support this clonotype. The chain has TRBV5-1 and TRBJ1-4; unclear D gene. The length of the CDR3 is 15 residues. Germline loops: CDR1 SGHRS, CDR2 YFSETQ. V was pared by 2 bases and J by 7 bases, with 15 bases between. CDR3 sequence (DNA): TGCGCCAGCAGCTTCAGCGGGGTTCCGGGTGAAAAACTGTTTTTT. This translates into CASSFSGVPGEKLFF.

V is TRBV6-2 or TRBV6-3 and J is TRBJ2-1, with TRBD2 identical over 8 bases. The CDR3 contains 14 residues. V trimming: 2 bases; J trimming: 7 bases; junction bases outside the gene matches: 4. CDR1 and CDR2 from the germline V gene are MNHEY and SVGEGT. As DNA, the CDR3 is TGTGCCAGCAGTTACGCCGGGACTAGAAATGAGCAGTTCTTC. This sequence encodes CASSYAGTRNEQFF.

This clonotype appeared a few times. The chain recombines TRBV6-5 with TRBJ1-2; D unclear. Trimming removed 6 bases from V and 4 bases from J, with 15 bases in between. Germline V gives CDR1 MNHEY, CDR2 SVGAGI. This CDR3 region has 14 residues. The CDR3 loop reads CASSQALESYGYTF. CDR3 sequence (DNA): TGTGCCAGCAGCCAAGCCCTTGAGTCCTATGGCTACACCTTC.

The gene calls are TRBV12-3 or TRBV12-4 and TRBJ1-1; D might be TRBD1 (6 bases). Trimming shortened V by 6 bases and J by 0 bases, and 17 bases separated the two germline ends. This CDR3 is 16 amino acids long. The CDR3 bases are TGTGCCAGCAGAAGACTCGGGGGCCTTATGAACACTGAAGCTTTCTTT. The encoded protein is CASRRLGGLMNTEAFF.

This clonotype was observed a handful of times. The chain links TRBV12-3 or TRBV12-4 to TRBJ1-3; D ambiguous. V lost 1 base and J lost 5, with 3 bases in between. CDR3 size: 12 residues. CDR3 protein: CASSLVRNTIYF. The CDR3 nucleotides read TGTGCCAGCAGTTTAGTTCGAAACACCATATATTTT.

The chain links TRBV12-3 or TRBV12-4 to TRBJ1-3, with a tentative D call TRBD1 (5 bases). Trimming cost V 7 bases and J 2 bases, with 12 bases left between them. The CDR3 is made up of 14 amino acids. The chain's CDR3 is CASNLGDPGNTIYF. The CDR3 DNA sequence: TGTGCCAGCAATCTGGGGGATCCTGGAAACACCATATATTTT.

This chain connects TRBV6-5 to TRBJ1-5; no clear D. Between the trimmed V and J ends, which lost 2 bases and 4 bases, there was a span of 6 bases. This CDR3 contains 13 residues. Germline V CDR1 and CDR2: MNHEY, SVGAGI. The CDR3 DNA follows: TGTGCCAGCAGTTACAGAGAAAATCAGCCCCAGCATTTT. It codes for CASSYRENQPQHF.

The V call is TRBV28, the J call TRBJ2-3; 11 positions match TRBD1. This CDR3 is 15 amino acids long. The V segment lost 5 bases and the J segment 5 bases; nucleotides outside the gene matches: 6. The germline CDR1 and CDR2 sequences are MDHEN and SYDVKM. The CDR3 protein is CASSADRGRRDTQYF. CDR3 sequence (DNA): TGTGCCAGCAGTGCGGACAGGGGGCGAAGAGATACGCAGTATTTT.

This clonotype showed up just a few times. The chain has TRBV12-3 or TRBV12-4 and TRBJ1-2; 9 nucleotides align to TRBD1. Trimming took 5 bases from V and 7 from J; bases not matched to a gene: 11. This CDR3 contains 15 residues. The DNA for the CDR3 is TGTGCCAGCAGTCGCCACAGGGGGCTAAAGGGTGGCTACACCTTC. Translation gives CASSRHRGLKGGYTF.

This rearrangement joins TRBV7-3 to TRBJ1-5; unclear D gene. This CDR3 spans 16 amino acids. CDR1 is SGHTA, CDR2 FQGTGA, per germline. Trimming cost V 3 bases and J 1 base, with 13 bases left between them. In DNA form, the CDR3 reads TGTGCCAGCAGCTTGACTGGGGTGGGGAGCAATCAGCCCCAGCATTTT. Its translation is CASSLTGVGSNQPQHF. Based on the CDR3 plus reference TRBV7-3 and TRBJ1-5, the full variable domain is GAGVSQTPSNKVTEKGKYVELRCDPISGHTALYWYRQSLGQGPEFLIYFQGTGAADDSGLPNDRFFAVRPEGSVSTLKIQRTERGDSAVYLCASSLTGVGSNQPQHFGDGTRLSIL.

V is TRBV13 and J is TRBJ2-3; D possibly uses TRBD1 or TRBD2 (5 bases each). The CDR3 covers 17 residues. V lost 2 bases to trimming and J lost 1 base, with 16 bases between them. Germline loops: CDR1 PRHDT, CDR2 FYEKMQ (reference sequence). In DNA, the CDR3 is TGTGCCAGCAGCTTATCTTTGCGAGGGGCGGGCACAGATACGCAGTATTTT. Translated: CASSLSLRGAGTDTQYF.

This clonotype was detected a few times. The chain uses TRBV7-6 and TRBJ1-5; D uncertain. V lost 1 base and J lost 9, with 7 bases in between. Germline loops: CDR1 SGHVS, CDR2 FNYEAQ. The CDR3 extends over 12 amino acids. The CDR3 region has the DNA TGTGCCAGCAGCTTAGTTCTCGGGCCCCAGCATTTT. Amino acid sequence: CASSLVLGPQHF.

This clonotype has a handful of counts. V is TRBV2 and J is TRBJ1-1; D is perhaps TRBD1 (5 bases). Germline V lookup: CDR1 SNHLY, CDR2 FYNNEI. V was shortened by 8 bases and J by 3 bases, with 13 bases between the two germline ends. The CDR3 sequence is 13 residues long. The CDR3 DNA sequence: TGTGCCAGCGGGGGGTGGAGGGACACTGAAGCTTTCTTT. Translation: CASGGWRDTEAFF. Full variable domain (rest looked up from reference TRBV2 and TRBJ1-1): EPEVTQTPSHQVTQMGQEVILRCVPISNHLYFYWYRQILGQKVEFLVSFYNNEISEKSEIFDDQFSVERPDGSNFTLKIRSTKLEDSAMYFCASGGWRDTEAFFGQGTRLTVV.

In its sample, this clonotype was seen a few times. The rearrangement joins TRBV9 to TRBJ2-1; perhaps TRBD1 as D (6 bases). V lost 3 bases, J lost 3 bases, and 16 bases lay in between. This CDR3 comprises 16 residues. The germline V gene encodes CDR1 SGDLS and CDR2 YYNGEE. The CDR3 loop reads CASSAQGPWGYNEQFF. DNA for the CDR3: TGTGCCAGCAGCGCCCAGGGGCCCTGGGGCTACAATGAGCAGTTCTTC.

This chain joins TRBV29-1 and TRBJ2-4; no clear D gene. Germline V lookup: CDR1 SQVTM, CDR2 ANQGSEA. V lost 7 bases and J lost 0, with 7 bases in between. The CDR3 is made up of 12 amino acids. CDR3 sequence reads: CSAKLAKNIQYF. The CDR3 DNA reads TGCAGCGCCAAACTAGCCAAAAACATTCAGTACTTC.

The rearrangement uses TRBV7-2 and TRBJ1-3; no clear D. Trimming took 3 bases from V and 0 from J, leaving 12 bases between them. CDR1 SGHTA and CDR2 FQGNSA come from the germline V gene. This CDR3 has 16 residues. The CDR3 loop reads CASSLPIRSSGNTIYF. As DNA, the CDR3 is TGTGCCAGCAGCTTGCCAATACGGAGCTCTGGAAACACCATATATTTT.

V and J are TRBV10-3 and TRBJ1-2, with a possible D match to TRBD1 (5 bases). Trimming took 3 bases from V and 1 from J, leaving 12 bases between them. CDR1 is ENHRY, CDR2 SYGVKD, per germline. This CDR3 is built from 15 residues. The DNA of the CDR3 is TGTGCCATCAGTGATGGGACGTCTAGTAACTATGGCTACACCTTC. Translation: CAISDGTSSNYGYTF.

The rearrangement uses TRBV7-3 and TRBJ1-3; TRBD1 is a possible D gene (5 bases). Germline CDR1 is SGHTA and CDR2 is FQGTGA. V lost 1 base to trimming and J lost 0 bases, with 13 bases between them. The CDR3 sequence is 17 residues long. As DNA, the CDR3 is TGTGCCAGCAGCTTAAGGGACGGTGGAGACTCTGGAAACACCATATATTTT. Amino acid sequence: CASSLRDGGDSGNTIYF.

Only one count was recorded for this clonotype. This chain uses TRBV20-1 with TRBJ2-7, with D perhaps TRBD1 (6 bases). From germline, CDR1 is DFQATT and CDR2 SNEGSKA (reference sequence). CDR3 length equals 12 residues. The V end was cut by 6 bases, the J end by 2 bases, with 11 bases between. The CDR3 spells CSAEGHPYEQYF. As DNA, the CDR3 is TGCAGTGCAGAGGGACACCCCTACGAGCAGTACTTC.

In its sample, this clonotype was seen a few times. DNA for the CDR3: TGTGCCAGCAGTACGCAACGGGTTCTAGCGGGGGCCAAAAACATTCAGTACTTC. It encodes CASSTQRVLAGAKNIQYF. The chain links TRBV7-2 to TRBJ2-4; TRBD2 matches 9 bases. Per germline, CDR1 SGHTA and CDR2 FQGNSA. The length of the CDR3 is 18 residues. Losses at the gene ends were 6 bases for V and 1 base for J; bases not matched to a gene: 13. Full variable domain (missing parts from reference TRBV7-2 and TRBJ2-4): GAGVSQSPSNKVTEKGKDVELRCDPISGHTALYWYRQSLGQGLEFLIYFQGNSAPDKSGLPSDRFSAERTGGSVSTLTIQRTQQEDSAVYLCASSTQRVLAGAKNIQYFGAGTRLSVL.

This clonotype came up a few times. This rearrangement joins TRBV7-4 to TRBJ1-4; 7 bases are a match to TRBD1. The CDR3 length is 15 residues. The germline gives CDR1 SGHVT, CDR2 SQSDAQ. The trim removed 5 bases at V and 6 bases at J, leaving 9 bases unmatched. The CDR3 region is CASSPTKGAHEKLFF. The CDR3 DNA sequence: TGTGCCAGCAGCCCTACGAAGGGGGCCCATGAAAAACTGTTTTTT.

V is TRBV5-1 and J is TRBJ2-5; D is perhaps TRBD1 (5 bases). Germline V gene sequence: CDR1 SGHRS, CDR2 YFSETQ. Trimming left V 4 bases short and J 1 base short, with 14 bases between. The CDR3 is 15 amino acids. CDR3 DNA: TGCGCCAGCAGCCCCACGCAGGGCGTCCAAGAGACCCAGTACTTC. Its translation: CASSPTQGVQETQYF. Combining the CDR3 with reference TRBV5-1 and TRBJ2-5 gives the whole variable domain KAGVTQTPRYLIKTRGQQVTLSCSPISGHRSVSWYQQTPGQGLQFLFEYFSETQRNKGNFPGRFSGRQFSNSRSEMNVSTLELGDSALYLCASSPTQGVQETQYFGPGTRLLVL.